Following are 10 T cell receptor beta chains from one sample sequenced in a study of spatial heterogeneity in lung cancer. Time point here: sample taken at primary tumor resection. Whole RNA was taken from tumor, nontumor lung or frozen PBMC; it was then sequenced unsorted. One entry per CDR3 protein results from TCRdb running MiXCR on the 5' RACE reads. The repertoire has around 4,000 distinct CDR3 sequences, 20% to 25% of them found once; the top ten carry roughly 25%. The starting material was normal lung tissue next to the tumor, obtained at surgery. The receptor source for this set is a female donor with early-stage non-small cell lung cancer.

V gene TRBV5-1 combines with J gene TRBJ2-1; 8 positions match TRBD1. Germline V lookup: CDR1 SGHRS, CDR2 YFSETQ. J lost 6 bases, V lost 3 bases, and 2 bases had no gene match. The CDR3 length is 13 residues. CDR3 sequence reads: CASSSTGVNEQFF. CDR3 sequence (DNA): TGCGCCAGCAGCTCGACAGGGGTCAATGAGCAGTTCTTC.

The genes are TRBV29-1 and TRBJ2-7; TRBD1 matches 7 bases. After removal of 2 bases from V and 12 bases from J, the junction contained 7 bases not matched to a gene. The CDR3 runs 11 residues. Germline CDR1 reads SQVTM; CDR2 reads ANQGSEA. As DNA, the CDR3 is TGCAGCGTTGAATCAGGGGGAGAAACGTACTTC. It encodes CSVESGGETYF.

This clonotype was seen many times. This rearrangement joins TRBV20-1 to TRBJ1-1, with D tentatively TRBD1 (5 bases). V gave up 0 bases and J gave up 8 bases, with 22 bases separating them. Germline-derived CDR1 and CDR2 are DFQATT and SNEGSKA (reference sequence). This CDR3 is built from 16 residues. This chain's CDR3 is CSARDPVAGAEREAFF. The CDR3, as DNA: TGCAGTGCTAGAGATCCAGTGGCCGGGGCCGAGCGAGAAGCTTTCTTT.

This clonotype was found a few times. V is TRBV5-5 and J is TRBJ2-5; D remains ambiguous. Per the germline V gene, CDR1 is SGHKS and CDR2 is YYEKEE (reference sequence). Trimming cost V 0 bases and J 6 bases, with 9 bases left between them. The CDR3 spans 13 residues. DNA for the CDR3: TGTGCCAGCAGCTTGGGAGAATCGCAGACCCAGTACTTC. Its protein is CASSLGESQTQYF.

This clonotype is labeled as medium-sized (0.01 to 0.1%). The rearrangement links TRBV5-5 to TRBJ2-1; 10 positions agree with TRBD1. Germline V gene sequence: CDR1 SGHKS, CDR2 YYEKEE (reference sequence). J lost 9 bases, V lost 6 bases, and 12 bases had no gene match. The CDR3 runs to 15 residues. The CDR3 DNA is TGTGCCAGCAATCACCGGGACAGGGGCGTTTTTGAGCAGTTCTTC. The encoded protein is CASNHRDRGVFEQFF.

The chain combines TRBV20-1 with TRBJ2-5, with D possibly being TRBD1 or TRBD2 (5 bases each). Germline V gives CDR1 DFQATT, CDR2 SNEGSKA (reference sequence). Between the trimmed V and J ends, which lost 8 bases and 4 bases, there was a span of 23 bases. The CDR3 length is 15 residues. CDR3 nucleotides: TGCAGTACCCAACAAGGGGACCGGCTGAGAGAGACCCAGTACTTC. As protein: CSTQQGDRLRETQYF.

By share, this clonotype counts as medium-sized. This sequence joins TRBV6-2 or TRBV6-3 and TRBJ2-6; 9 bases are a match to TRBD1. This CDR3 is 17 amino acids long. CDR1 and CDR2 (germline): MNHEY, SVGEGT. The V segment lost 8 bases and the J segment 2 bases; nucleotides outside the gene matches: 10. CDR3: CASSPGQGDAGANVLTF. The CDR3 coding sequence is TGTGCCAGCTCTCCGGGACAGGGTGATGCTGGGGCCAACGTCCTGACTTTC.

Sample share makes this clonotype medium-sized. The CDR3 spells CSAPTSLETQYF. DNA for the CDR3: TGCAGTGCACCGACTAGCCTGGAGACCCAGTACTTC. The chain joins TRBV20-1 to TRBJ2-5, with TRBD2 matching 7 bases. Trimming at V came to 6 bases and at J to 5 bases, leaving 6 bases not matched to a gene. The germline V gene encodes CDR1 DFQATT and CDR2 SNEGSKA (reference sequence). This CDR3 contains 12 residues.

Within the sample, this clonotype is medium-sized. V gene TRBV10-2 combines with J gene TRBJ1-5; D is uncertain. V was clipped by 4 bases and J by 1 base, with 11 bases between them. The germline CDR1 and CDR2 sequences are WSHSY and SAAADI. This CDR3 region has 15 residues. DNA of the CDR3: TGCGCCAGCAGTGGGGATCACGGAAGCAATCAGCCCCAGCATTTT. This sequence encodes CASSGDHGSNQPQHF.

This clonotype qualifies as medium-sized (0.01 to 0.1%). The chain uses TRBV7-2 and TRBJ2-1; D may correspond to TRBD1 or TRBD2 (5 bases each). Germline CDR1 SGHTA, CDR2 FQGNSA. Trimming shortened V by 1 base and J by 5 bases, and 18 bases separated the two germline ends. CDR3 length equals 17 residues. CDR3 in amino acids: CASSLGLGRAENNEQFF. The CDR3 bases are TGTGCCAGCAGCTTAGGGTTGGGGCGGGCGGAAAACAATGAGCAGTTCTTC.